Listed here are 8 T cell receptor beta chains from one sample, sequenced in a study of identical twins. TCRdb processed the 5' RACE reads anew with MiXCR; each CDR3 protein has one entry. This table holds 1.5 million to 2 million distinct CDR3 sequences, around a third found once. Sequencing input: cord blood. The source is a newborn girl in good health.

The CDR3 DNA reads as TGTGCCATCAGTGGGAAGTATCGCGGGAGGCGAGTCTACACCTTC. Protein sequence: CAISGKYRGRRVYTF. The chain carries TRBV10-3 and TRBJ1-2; D remains ambiguous. V lost 4 bases, J lost 10 bases, and 22 bases lay in between. In germline, CDR1 is ENHRY, CDR2 SYGVKD. This CDR3 is built from 15 residues.

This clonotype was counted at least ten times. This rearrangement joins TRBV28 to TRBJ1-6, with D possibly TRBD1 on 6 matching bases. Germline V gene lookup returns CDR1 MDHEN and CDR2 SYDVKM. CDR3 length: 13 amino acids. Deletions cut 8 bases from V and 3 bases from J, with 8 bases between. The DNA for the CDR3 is TGTGCCAGCCGGACAGTCTATAATTCACCCCTCCACTTT. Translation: CASRTVYNSPLHF.

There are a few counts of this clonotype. The DNA for the CDR3 is TGCGCCAGCAGCCAACCTAACAGGGGCCGATACAATGAGCAGTTCTTC. This translates into CASSQPNRGRYNEQFF. The J gene is TRBJ2-1, the V gene TRBV4-1, with 7 positions matching TRBD1. This CDR3 spans 16 amino acids. Per germline, CDR1 MGHRA and CDR2 YSYEKL. V lost 2 bases and J lost 4; bases outside the gene matches: 8.

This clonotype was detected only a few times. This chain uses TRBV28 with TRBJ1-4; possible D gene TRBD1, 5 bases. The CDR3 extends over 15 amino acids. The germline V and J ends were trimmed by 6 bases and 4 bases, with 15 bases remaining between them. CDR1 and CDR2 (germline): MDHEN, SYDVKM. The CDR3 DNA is TGTGCCAGCAGACTGAATAGGGGCCTTAATGAAAAACTGTTTTTT. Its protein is CASRLNRGLNEKLFF. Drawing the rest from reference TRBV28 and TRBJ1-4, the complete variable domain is DVKVTQSSRYLVKRTGEKVFLECVQDMDHENMFWYRQDPGLGLRLIYFSYDVKMKEKGDIPEGYSVSREKKERFSLILESASTNQTSMYLCASRLNRGLNEKLFFGSGTQLSVL.

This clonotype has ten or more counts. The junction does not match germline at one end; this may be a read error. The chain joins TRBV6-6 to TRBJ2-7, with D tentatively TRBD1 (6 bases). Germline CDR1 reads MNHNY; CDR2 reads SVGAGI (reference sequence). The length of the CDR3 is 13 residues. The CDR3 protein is CASSYAGAYEQYF. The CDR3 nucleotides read TGCGCCAGCAGCTATGCAGGGGCCTACGAGCAGTACTTC.

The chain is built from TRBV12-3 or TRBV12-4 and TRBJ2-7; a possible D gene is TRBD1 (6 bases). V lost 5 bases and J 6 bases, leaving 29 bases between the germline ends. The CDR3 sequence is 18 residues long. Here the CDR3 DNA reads TGTGCCAGCAGTCGAACCAGTGGGACACAGTTCGGGCGGTCCGAGCAGTACTTC. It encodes CASSRTSGTQFGRSEQYF.

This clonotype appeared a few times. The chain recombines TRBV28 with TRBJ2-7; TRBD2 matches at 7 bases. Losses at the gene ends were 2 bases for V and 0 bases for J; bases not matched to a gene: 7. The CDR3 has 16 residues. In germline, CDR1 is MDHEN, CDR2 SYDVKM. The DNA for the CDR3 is TGTGCCAGCAGTTTACTAGCGGCCCCCATCTCCTACGAGCAGTACTTC. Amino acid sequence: CASSLLAAPISYEQYF.

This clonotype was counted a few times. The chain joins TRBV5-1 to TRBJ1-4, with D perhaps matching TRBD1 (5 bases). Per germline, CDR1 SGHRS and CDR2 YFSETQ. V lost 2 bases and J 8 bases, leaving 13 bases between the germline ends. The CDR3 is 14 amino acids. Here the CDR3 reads CASSFGGRREKLFF. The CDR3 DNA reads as TGCGCCAGCAGCTTCGGGGGTAGGAGGGAAAAACTGTTTTTT.